This TCR beta chain was obtained from a study of T cell responses to AZD1222 COVID-19 vaccine. The sample holds a few counts of this clone. What it binds is unknown. Measured with immunoSEQ multiplex PCR; TCRdb has only the in-frame clones, and not every one. The profile shows 100,000 or so clones, roughly 87% of them singletons. General study results and limits: Only five or six AZD1222 recipients were seropositive at baseline.

CDR1 and CDR2 from the germline V gene are LGHNA and YSLEER. The CDR3 has 14 residues. Between the trimmed V and J ends, which lost 0 bases and 5 bases, there was a span of 5 bases. The gene calls are TRBV4-3 and TRBJ1-6; D call uncertain. The specimen was peripheral blood, collected on day 0 of AZD1222 vaccination. The TCR comes from an adult in good health. The CDR3 DNA is TGCGCCAGCAGCCAAGAGAAACATAATTCACCCCTCCACTTT. This encodes CASSQEKHNSPLHF.